The T cell receptor beta chain described here comes from a study of T cell responses to AZD1222 COVID-19 vaccine. A remark on this clone: Its antigen is still unknown.

Germline lookup yields CDR1 SGHAT and CDR2 FQNNGV. V gave up 5 bases and J gave up 4 bases; unmatched junction bases: 8. CDR3 length: 16 residues. Assay used: immunoSEQ multiplex PCR; TCRdb lists only in-frame clones, some missing. The repertoire consists of some 120,000 clones, with around 90% occurring once and the leading ten covering roughly a quarter. Findings and limits, study-wide: Among those given AZD1222, only 5 to 7 were seropositive at baseline.

This TCR was sampled from an adult in good health. This sample comprised peripheral blood, obtained on day 0 of AZD1222 vaccination. The chain is built from TRBV11-2 and TRBJ2-2; 9 bases agree with TRBD2. In nucleotides, the CDR3 is TGTGCCAGCAGCACCATTGGCGGGAGGGCCACCGGGGAGCTGTTTTTT. Translating gives CASSTIGGRATGELFF.